Shown below are 3 T cell receptor beta chains from a single sample sequenced in a study of T-cell reconstitution after alpha-beta-depleted transplantation in children. Unique molecular identifiers were incorporated when the TCRbeta library was constructed. TCRdb itself ran the PCR reads through MiXCR, one entry per CDR3 protein. The sample consists of approximately 640,000 distinct CDR3 sequences, over 15% of them appearing once. This specimen was PBMCs from the stem cell graft donor, taken from the stem cell graft. These receptors all stem from a human donor who donated a stem cell graft to a child with acute myeloid leukemia.

This clonotype was found a few times. This chain uses TRBV7-2 with TRBJ2-4, with TRBD1 matching over 10 bases. The germline CDR1 and CDR2 sequences are SGHTA and FQGNSA. V was clipped by 7 bases and J by 8 bases; unmatched bases: 5. The CDR3 has 13 residues. Here the CDR3 DNA reads TGTGCCAGCACCCGGACAGGGGGGGACATTCAGTACTTC. Translating it yields CASTRTGGDIQYF.

This clonotype has at least ten counts. The V and J genes are TRBV5-5 and TRBJ2-5; tentatively, D is TRBD1 or TRBD2 (5 bases each). The CDR3 extends over 13 amino acids. Germline CDR1 reads SGHKS; CDR2 reads YYEKEE (reference sequence). V gave up 7 bases and J gave up 5 bases, with 15 bases separating them. CDR3 region: CASHRGGVETQYF. DNA for the CDR3: TGTGCCAGCCATCGGGGCGGAGTGGAGACCCAGTACTTC.

The chain couples TRBV4-3 to TRBJ2-3; the D gene could be TRBD1 or TRBD2 (7 bases each). Germline-derived CDR1 and CDR2 are LGHNA and YSLEER. The CDR3 has 18 amino acids. The V end lost 2 bases, the J end lost 7 bases, and 25 bases lay between the germline ends. The CDR3 sequence is CASSQSPGQAGRGNTQYF. CDR3 bases: TGCGCCAGCAGCCAATCCCCCGGACAGGCAGGGAGGGGGAATACGCAGTATTTT.